The clone carrying this TCR beta chain was counted ten times or more. The antigen is undetermined. Absence of ophthalmopathy progression within 18 months defined stable Graves' hyperthyroidism. Hyperthyroidism patients were newly diagnosed, had disease duration under 2 months, and were aged 18 to 65 years. The V gene's germline CDR1 is SGHRS and CDR2 YFSETQ. Trimming removed 6 bases at V and 13 bases at J, with 14 bases between. The CDR3 extends over 11 amino acids. Using RNA transcripts as the source, TCR beta CDR3 regions were amplified. The study used the HTBI primer set for a first-round RT-PCR of the TCR CDR3. One entry per CDR3 protein, called by TCRdb with MiXCR from the multiplex PCR reads. In the table there are approximately 640,000 distinct CDR3 sequences, approximately 15% of which are singletons. The source of the sample is a study of T cells in Graves' hyperthyroidism and ophthalmopathy.

The study, taken as a whole, reports: Most expanded thyroid clonotypes above 0.001 also appeared in blood. Median prediction lead before ophthalmopathy onset was about 6.3 months with the model.

The chain joins TRBV5-1 to TRBJ2-1; D gene unclear. The sequence came from a man aged 50-59 years with Graves' hyperthyroidism. The source material was blood. Written as DNA, the CDR3 is TGCGCCAGCATGGCTCGTAGTTTTCAGTTCTTC. Amino acids: CASMARSFQFF.